The clone carrying this T cell receptor (beta chain) was observed a single time. The sample is drawn from a study of blood T cell repertoires in COVID-19. At the level of the study: Acute and convalescent COVID-19 samples came from the United States, Italy and Spain. The cDNA or gDNA used as material had been derived from T cells, B-cell-depleted T cells, or PBMCs.

CDR3 length equals 14 residues. Source study methods: Estimated nucleated cell counts came from reference gene primer amplification. Profiling relied on immunoSEQ multiplex PCR, and the TCRdb table lists in-frame clones only, not all of them. The V and J calls and clone size are taken from that table; D and trimming were inferred from the DNA. The data contain around 130,000 clones, 75% to 90% of them singletons. The sequenced sample was peripheral blood. The chain carries TRBV21-1 and TRBJ1-3; the table names TRBD1, a call not compared with the DNA. TRBV21-1 is assigned pseudogene status. The TCR was taken from a woman between 45 and 60 years old who had recovered from COVID-19. The CDR3 region has the DNA TGTGCCAGCAGCAAAGGGACAGGGGGAAACACCATATATTTT. It codes for CASSKGTGGNTIYF.